The 19 T cell receptor beta chains listed next were all sequenced from one sample in a study of T-cell memory formation after mild COVID-19 (dated by TCRdb to the early 2020s). Libraries were made using 5' RACE. For sequencing, an Illumina NovaSeq 6000 was employed. TCRdb ran its own pipeline on the public reads, namely fastp trimming at Q25 and MiXCR clone calling, and kept in-frame beta chains. Under each unique CDR3 protein, matching rows form one entry showing the most common genes and DNA. The sample table records about 290,000 distinct CDR3 sequences; around 17% of these occur just once. Together, the top ten hold under 30% of the sample. The sample was PBMCs or a T cell subset sorted from them (not recorded which). All receptors derive from a man younger than 35 who had mild COVID-19 (a few samples of this study predate the infection). The sample titles of this study are shuffled in the database, so cell type and time point are left out; the donor was told from shared clones.

This clonotype was seen a few times. In DNA, the CDR3 is TGTGCCAGCAGCTTAGGGGAGGGAAAAGAGACCCAGTACTTC. Its protein is CASSLGEGKETQYF. The rearrangement links TRBV7-9 to TRBJ2-5; TRBD2 matches 7 bases. Germline V gives CDR1 SEHNR, CDR2 FQNEAQ (reference sequence). CDR3 length: 14 residues. The V gene end was trimmed by 1 base and the J gene end by 3 bases; junction bases not matched to a gene: 2.

This clonotype showed up many times. The rearrangement uses TRBV7-2 and TRBJ1-5; no clear D. This CDR3 has 14 residues. CDR1 and CDR2 from the germline V gene are SGHTA and FQGNSA. Trimming removed 1 base at V and 1 base at J, with 5 bases between. CDR3 bases: TGTGCCAGCAGCTTAGGACGGAGCAATCAGCCCCAGCATTTT. Translating gives CASSLGRSNQPQHF.

This clonotype was counted once. V and J are TRBV7-2 and TRBJ1-2; the D gene is possibly TRBD1 (6 bases). CDR3 length: 17 amino acids. Germline values: CDR1 SGHTA, CDR2 FQGNSA. The V gene lost 6 bases and the J gene lost 8 bases, with 28 bases spanning the gap. The CDR3 protein is CASRGGSGQSLHRGYTF. As DNA, the CDR3 is TGTGCCAGCAGGGGAGGATCAGGACAGTCCCTCCATCGAGGCTACACCTTC.

This clonotype was seen a few times. The V and J genes are TRBV6-5 and TRBJ1-2; 7 positions match TRBD1. Germline V gene data show CDR1 as MNHEY and CDR2 as SVGAGI. The CDR3 has 14 residues. V shed 7 bases, J shed 4 bases, and the junction held 9 bases outside the gene matches. This CDR3 reads CASNSKGAGYGYTF. The CDR3, as DNA: TGTGCCAGCAATAGTAAGGGGGCTGGCTATGGCTACACCTTC.

The sample holds a few counts of this clonotype. The J gene is TRBJ2-7, the V gene TRBV12-3 or TRBV12-4; 9 nucleotides line up with TRBD1. The J segment lost 2 bases and the V segment lost 5 bases, leaving 7 bases of the junction unmatched. The CDR3 extends over 15 amino acids. The CDR3 sequence is CASSPRQGVPYEQYF. CDR3 DNA: TGTGCCAGCAGTCCCCGACAGGGGGTTCCCTACGAGCAGTACTTC.

The chain recombines TRBV16 with TRBJ1-2, with D possibly TRBD1 on 5 matching bases. V lost 7 bases to trimming and J lost 6 bases, with 21 bases between them. There are 15 residues in the CDR3. Germline V CDR1 and CDR2: KGHSY, FQNENV. The CDR3 DNA follows: TGTGCCAGCATCCCGCCCAGGGTTTCCCAGGATGGCTACACCTTC. It encodes CASIPPRVSQDGYTF.

Many counts were recorded for this clonotype. This chain connects TRBV5-1 to TRBJ2-1, with D possibly being TRBD1 (6 bases). V was shortened by 3 bases and J by 7 bases, with 14 bases between the two germline ends. CDR1 and CDR2 from the germline V gene are SGHRS and YFSETQ. The CDR3 length is 14 residues. CDR3 protein: CASSSQGLGNEQFF. The CDR3 region has the DNA TGCGCCAGCAGCTCTCAGGGGTTAGGGAATGAGCAGTTCTTC.

The J gene is TRBJ2-3, the V gene TRBV6-4; a possible D gene is TRBD2 (6 bases). CDR3 size: 11 residues. Trimming pared 6 bases from V and 7 bases from J, leaving 8 bases between. CDR1 is MRHNA, CDR2 SNTAGT, per germline. CDR3 region: CASREGYTQYF. CDR3 DNA sequence: TGTGCCAGCAGGGAGGGTTATACGCAGTATTTT.

This chain joins TRBV13 and TRBJ2-3; TRBD2 agrees at 9 bases. The CDR3 extends over 16 amino acids. Per the germline V gene, CDR1 is PRHDT and CDR2 is FYEKMQ (reference sequence). The trim removed 4 bases at V and 4 bases at J, leaving 9 bases unmatched. This CDR3 is CASSSPGAGGPDTQYF. The CDR3 region has the DNA TGTGCCAGCAGCTCCCCGGGAGCGGGGGGTCCAGATACGCAGTATTTT.

As for this clonotype: A junction boundary mismatches the germline segment, possibly from a read error. V gene TRBV7-8 combines with J gene TRBJ2-7; either TRBD1 or TRBD2 may supply D (5 bases each). The germline V gene encodes CDR1 SGHVS and CDR2 FQNEAQ. This CDR3 has 13 residues. The CDR3 sequence is CASSAPLGDGLNF. DNA for the CDR3: TGTGCCAGCAGCGCCCCTTTGGGGGACGGTCTCAATTTC.

This clonotype showed up just a few times. This chain uses TRBV20-1 with TRBJ1-5; D unresolved. Trimming stripped 5 bases from V and 6 bases from J, with 8 bases between. Per the germline V gene, CDR1 is DFQATT and CDR2 is SNEGSKA (reference sequence). The CDR3 is 11 residues long. CDR3 sequence (DNA): TGCAGTGCTCCGATGGGTCAGCCCCAGCATTTT. Translated, it gives CSAPMGQPQHF.

This chain links TRBV24-1 with TRBJ2-3, with D possibly TRBD1 on 6 matching bases. Germline loops: CDR1 KGHDR, CDR2 SFDVKD. This CDR3 contains 13 residues. Trimming cost V 10 bases and J 5 bases, with 15 bases left between them. CDR3 loop: CATGWGQGDTQYF. As DNA, the CDR3 is TGTGCCACGGGCTGGGGGCAGGGAGATACGCAGTATTTT.

This sequence joins TRBV24-1 and TRBJ1-1; no clear D. CDR1 is KGHDR and CDR2 is SFDVKD in the germline V gene. V shed 9 bases and J shed 1 base, with 14 bases lying between them. The CDR3 runs 14 residues. In nucleotides, the CDR3 is TGTGCCACCTCCCTCCAGCACACGAACACTGAAGCTTTCTTT. Amino acids: CATSLQHTNTEAFF.

The V call is TRBV10-3, the J call TRBJ2-5; D possibly corresponds to TRBD1 (6 bases). CDR1 is ENHRY, CDR2 SYGVKD, per germline. Between the trimmed V and J ends, which lost 10 bases and 3 bases, there was a span of 15 bases. The CDR3 covers 13 residues. CDR3 sequence reads: CATRRGFKETQYF. As DNA, the CDR3 is TGTGCCACCCGTAGGGGGTTCAAAGAGACCCAGTACTTC.

J is TRBJ2-5 and V is TRBV2; D not resolved. The V end lost 4 bases, the J end lost 1 base, and 13 bases lay between the germline ends. Per germline, CDR1 SNHLY and CDR2 FYNNEI. CDR3 size: 15 residues. The CDR3 is CASSGWAVTQETQYF. CDR3 bases: TGTGCCAGCAGTGGATGGGCCGTCACCCAAGAGACCCAGTACTTC. Based on the CDR3 plus reference TRBV2 and TRBJ2-5, the full variable domain is EPEVTQTPSHQVTQMGQEVILRCVPISNHLYFYWYRQILGQKVEFLVSFYNNEISEKSEIFDDQFSVERPDGSNFTLKIRSTKLEDSAMYFCASSGWAVTQETQYFGPGTRLLVL.

This chain links TRBV20-1 with TRBJ2-5; 9 bases map to TRBD1. Trimming at V came to 5 bases and at J to 2 bases, leaving 9 bases not matched to a gene. The CDR3 totals 15 residues. Germline assignment: CDR1 DFQATT and CDR2 SNEGSKA (reference sequence). In DNA form, the CDR3 reads TGCAGTGCTCAGGACCGGACAGGGGCACAAGAGACCCAGTACTTC. Translation: CSAQDRTGAQETQYF.

The chain has TRBV5-1 and TRBJ1-5; D is unresolved. The germline V gene has CDR1 SGHRS and CDR2 YFSETQ. Trimming left V 4 bases short and J 3 bases short, with 8 bases between. This CDR3 region has 13 residues. The CDR3 loop is CASSADTNQPQHF. The CDR3 region has the DNA TGCGCCAGCAGCGCTGATACCAATCAGCCCCAGCATTTT.

The CDR3: CASSFSIGLAGEGEQYV. The CDR3, as DNA: TGTGCCAGCAGTTTTTCTATCGGACTAGCGGGGGAAGGAGAGCAGTACGTC. This chain connects TRBV6-2 or TRBV6-3 to TRBJ2-7, with 13 bases matching TRBD2. The germline V gene has CDR1 MNHEY and CDR2 SVGEGT. The length of the CDR3 is 17 residues. With 4 bases clipped from V and 7 bases from J, the junction kept 13 bases outside the gene matches.

This clonotype turned up a few times. The chain links TRBV20-1 to TRBJ2-3, with D possibly TRBD1 on 5 matching bases. The CDR3 length is 14 residues. Germline V gives CDR1 DFQATT, CDR2 SNEGSKA (reference sequence). V shed 6 bases and J shed 0 bases, with 13 bases lying between them. CDR3 DNA sequence: TGCAGTGCCCGTCGTGGGGCTAGCACAGATACGCAGTATTTT. Its protein is CSARRGASTDTQYF.